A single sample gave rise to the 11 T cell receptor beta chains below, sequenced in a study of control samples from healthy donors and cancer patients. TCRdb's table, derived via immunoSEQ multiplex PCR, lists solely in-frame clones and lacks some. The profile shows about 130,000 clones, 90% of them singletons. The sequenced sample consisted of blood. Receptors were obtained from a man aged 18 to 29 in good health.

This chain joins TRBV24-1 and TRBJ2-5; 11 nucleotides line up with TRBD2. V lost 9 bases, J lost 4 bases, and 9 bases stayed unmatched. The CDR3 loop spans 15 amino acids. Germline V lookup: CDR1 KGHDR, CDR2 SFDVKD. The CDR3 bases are TGTGCCACCGGAGGGACTAGCGGAGGAATAGAGACCCAGTACTTC. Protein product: CATGGTSGGIETQYF.

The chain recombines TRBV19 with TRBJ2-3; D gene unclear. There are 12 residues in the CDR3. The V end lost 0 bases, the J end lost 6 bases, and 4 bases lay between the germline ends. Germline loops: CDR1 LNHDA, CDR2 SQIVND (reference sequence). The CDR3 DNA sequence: TGTGCCAGTAGTATAGATCACGATACGCAGTATTTT. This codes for CASSIDHDTQYF.

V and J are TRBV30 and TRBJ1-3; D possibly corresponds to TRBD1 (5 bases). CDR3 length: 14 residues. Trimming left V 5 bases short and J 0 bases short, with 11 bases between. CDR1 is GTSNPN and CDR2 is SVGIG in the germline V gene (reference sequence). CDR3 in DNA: TGTGCCTGGGGGAAGGGACTCTCTGGAAACACCATATATTTT. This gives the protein CAWGKGLSGNTIYF. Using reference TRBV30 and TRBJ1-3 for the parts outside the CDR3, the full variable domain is SQTIHQWPATLVQPVGSPLSLECTVEGTSNPNLYWYRQAAGRGLQLLFYSVGIGQISSEVPQNLSASRPQDRQFILSSKKLLLSDSGFYLCAWGKGLSGNTIYFGEGSWLTVV.

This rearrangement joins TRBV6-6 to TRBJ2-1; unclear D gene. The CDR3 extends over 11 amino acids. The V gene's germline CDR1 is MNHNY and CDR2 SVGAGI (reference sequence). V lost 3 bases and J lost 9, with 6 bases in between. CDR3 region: CASSYDGEQFF. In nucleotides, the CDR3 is TGTGCCAGCAGTTATGACGGTGAGCAGTTCTTC.

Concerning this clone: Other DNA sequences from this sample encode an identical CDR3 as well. The CDR3 sequence is CASSTGTDYGYTF. In DNA form, the CDR3 reads TGTGCCAGCTCCACCGGGACAGACTATGGCTACACCTTC. The chain uses TRBV18 and TRBJ1-2, with TRBD1 identical over 7 bases. The CDR3 sequence is 13 residues long. The J segment lost 3 bases and the V segment lost 6 bases, leaving 4 bases of the junction unmatched. The germline V gene has CDR1 KGHSH and CDR2 LQKENI.

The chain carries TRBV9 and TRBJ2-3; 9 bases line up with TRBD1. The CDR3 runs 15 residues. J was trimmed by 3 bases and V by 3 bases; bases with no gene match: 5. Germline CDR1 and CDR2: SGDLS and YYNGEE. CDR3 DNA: TGTGCCAGCAGCGCCGAAGGACAGGGGACAGATACGCAGTATTTT. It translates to CASSAEGQGTDTQYF.

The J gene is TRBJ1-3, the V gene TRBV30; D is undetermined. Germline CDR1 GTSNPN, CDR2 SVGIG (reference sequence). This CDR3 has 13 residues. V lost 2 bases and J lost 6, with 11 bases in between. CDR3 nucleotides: TGTGCCTGGAGTCCCCGGGAGGAAAACACCATATATTTT. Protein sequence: CAWSPREENTIYF.

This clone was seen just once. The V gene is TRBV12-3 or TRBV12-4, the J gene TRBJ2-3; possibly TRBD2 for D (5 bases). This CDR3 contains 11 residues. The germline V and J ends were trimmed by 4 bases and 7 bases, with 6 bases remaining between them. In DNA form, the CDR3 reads TGTGCCAGCAGTTGGAGGAATACGCAGTATTTT. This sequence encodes CASSWRNTQYF.

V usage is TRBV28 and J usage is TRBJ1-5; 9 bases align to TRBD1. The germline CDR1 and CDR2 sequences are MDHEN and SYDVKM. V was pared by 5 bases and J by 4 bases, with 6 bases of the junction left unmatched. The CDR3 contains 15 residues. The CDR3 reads CASSTGTGLNQPQHF. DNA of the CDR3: TGTGCCAGCAGTACCGGGACAGGGCTAAATCAGCCCCAGCATTTT.

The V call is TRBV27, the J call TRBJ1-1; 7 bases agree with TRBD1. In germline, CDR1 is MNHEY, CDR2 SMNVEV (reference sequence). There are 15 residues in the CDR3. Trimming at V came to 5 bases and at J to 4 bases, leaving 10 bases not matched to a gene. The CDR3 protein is CASSQQGISGTEAFF. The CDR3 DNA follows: TGTGCCAGCAGTCAACAGGGGATCTCGGGCACTGAAGCTTTCTTT.

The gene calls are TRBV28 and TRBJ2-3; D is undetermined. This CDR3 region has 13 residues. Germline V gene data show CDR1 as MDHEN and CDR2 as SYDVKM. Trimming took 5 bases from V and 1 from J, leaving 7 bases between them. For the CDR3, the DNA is TGTGCCAGCAGTCCCGGAGGCACAGATACGCAGTATTTT. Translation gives CASSPGGTDTQYF.